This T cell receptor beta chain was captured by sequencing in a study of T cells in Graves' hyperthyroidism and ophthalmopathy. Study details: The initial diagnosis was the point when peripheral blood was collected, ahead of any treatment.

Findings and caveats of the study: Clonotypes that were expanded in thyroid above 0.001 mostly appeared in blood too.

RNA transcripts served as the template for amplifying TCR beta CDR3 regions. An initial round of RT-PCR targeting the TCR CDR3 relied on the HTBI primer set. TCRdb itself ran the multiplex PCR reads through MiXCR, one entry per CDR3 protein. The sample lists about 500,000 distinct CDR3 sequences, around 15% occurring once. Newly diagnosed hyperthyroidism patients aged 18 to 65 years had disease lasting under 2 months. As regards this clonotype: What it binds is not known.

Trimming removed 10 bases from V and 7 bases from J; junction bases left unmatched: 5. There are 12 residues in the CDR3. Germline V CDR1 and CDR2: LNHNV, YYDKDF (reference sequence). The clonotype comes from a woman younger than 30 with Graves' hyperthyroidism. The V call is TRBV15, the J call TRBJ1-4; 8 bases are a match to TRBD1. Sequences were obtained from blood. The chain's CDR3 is CAMDRAGEKLFF. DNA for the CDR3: TGTGCCATGGACAGGGCGGGTGAAAAACTGTTTTTT.